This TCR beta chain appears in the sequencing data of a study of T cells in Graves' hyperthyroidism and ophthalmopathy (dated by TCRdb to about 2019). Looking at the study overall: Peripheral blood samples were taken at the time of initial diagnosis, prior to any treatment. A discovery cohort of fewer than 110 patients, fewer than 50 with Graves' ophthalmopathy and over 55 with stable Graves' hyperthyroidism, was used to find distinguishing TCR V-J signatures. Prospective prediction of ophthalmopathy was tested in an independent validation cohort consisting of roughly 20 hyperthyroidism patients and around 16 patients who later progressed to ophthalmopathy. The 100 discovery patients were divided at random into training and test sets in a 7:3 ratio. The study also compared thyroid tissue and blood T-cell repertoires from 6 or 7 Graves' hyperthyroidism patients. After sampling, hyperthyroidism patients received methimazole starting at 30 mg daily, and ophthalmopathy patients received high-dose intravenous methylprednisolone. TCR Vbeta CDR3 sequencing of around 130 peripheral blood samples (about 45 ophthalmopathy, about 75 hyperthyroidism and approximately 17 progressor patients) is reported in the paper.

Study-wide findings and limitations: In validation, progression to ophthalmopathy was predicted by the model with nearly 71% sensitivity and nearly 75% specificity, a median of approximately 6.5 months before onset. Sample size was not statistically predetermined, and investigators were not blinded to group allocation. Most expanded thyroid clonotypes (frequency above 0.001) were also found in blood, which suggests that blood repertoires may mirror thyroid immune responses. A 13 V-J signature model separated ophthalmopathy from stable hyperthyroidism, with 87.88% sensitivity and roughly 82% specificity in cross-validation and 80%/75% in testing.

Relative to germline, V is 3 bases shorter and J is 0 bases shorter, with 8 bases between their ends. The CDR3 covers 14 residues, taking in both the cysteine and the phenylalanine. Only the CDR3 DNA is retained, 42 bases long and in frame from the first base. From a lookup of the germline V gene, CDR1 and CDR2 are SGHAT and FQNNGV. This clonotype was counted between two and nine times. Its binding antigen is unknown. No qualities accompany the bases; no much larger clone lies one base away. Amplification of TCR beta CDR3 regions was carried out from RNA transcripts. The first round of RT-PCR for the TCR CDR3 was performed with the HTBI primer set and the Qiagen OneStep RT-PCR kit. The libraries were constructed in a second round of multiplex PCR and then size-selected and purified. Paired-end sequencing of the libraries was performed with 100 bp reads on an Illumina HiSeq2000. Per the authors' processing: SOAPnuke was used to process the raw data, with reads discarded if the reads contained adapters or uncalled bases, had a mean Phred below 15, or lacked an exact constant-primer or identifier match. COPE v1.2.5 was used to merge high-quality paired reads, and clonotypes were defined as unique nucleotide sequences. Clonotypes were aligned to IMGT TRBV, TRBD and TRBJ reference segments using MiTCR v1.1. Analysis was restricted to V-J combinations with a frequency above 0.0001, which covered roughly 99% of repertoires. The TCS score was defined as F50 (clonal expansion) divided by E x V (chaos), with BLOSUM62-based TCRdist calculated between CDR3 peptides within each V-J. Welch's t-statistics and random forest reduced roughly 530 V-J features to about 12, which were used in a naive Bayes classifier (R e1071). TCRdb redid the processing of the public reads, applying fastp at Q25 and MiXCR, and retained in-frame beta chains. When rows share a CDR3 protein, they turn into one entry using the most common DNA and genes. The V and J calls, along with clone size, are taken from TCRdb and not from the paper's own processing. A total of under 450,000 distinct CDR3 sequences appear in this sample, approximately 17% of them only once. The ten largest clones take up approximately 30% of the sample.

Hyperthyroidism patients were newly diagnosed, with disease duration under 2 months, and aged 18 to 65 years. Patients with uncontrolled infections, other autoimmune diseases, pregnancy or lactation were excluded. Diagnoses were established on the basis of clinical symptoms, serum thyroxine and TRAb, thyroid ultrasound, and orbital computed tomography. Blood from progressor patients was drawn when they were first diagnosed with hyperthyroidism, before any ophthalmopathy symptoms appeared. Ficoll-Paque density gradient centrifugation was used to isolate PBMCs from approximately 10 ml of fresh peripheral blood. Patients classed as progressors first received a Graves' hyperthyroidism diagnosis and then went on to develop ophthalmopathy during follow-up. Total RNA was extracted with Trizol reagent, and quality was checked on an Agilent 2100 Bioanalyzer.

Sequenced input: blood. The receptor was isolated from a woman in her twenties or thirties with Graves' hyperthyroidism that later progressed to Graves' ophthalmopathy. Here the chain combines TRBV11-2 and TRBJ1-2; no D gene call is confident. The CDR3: CASSLSRTNYGYTF. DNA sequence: TGTGCCAGCAGCTTGTCGCGTACTAACTATGGCTACACCTTC.